The present TCR beta chain was sequenced within a study of Graves' ophthalmopathy and Graves' hyperthyroidism (dated by TCRdb to 2016 to 2019). Concerning the study at large: Peripheral blood was collected at initial diagnosis, prior to any treatment. To tell Graves' ophthalmopathy apart from Graves' hyperthyroidism, and to predict which patients would progress to ophthalmopathy, the study relied on TCR beta repertoire signatures. In total, 135 blood samples were TCR-sequenced: under 45 ophthalmopathy, 75 hyperthyroidism and about 17 hyperthyroidism-to-ophthalmopathy patients. A discovery set of about a hundred patients (43 ophthalmopathy, 57 stable hyperthyroidism) was enrolled to explore V-J signatures distinguishing ophthalmopathy from hyperthyroidism. An independent validation cohort comprised about 20 hyperthyroidism patients and 15 to 17 patients who later progressed from hyperthyroidism to ophthalmopathy. In five or six hyperthyroidism patients, the T-cell repertoires found in thyroid tissue were compared with those found in blood. After sampling, hyperthyroidism patients received methimazole starting at 30 mg daily, and ophthalmopathy patients received high-dose intravenous methylprednisolone. General findings and caveats noted by the study authors: No statistical method was used to predetermine the sample size, and group allocation was not hidden from the investigators. In validation, the model predicted ophthalmopathy progression with about 64% sensitivity and approximately 78% specificity; roughly 11 predicted patients were CT-confirmed with GO in a median of about 6.1 months. Most expanded thyroid clonotypes with a frequency above 0.001 also appeared in blood, which suggests that blood repertoires may reflect the immune response in the thyroid. Ophthalmopathy was separated from stable hyperthyroidism by the 13-signature model with about 89% sensitivity and approximately 84% specificity in cross-validation and with 80%/75% in the test set.

In this sample, this clonotype turned up many times. No cognate antigen has been identified for it. Base qualities are not provided; no much larger clone lies one nucleotide away. Based on the germline V gene, the CDR1 and CDR2 sequences are ENHRY and SYGVKD. Trimming leaves V shorter by 3 bases and J shorter by 6 bases, with the junction holding 8 bases beyond the gene matches. Inclusive of the bounding cysteine and phenylalanine, the CDR3 is 15 residues long. Just CDR3 DNA is preserved here, 45 bases in frame from base 1. TCR beta CDR3 regions were amplified from RNA transcripts for repertoire sequencing. A first-round RT-PCR used HTBI primers with the Qiagen OneStep RT-PCR kit, followed by a second-round multiplex PCR, size selection and purification. Sequencing of the libraries was carried out on an Illumina HiSeq2000 in paired-end mode with 100 bp reads. The original pipeline was this. SOAPnuke was used for read processing, and reads with adapters, uncalled bases, a mean Phred below 15, or no exact constant-primer or identifier match were discarded. High-quality paired reads were merged with COPE v1.2.5. Clonotypes were defined as unique nucleotide sequences and were aligned to IMGT TRB V, D and J references using MiTCR v1.1. Only V-J combinations with frequency above 0.0001 were analysed, covering 98% to 99.2% of repertoires. A TCR clonal expansion and chaos score per V-J combination was defined as the ratio of F50 clonal expansion to chaos observed in the TCRdist matrix. Welch's t-statistics and random forest were used to reduce features to approximately 13 V-J combinations, which were fed into a naive Bayes classifier. The similarity between thyroid and blood repertoires was quantified using the Morisita-Horn index. TCRdb handled the public reads itself, with Q25 trimming in fastp and clone calling in MiXCR, and kept productive beta chains. Rows are combined by CDR3 protein, so each entry shows the most common genes and DNA. These V and J calls are TCRdb output, not the study's own analysis. A total of approximately 700,000 distinct CDR3 sequences appear in this sample, roughly 40% of them only once. The top ten clones comprise approximately 46% of the sample.

The ophthalmopathy patients had moderately to severely active disease, with a Clinical Activity Score of 3 or higher, a NOSPECS grade of 4 or higher, and a disease duration of less than 3 months. Patients were excluded if they had other autoimmune diseases, uncontrolled infections, pregnancy or lactation. Diagnosis relied on clinical symptoms, serum thyroxine, TRAb, thyroid ultrasound and orbital computed tomography. Using Ficoll-Paque density gradient centrifugation, PBMCs were isolated from about 9.4 ml of fresh peripheral blood. Total RNA was extracted using Trizol reagent, and RNA quality was checked on an Agilent 2100 Bioanalyzer.

Recombination connected TRBV10-3 to TRBJ1-5, and 7 junctional nucleotides match TRBD1. The receptor was isolated from an adult man with Graves' ophthalmopathy. The sequenced sample was peripheral blood. The CDR3 corresponds to CAISDYEGAAQPQHF. The nucleotide sequence reads as follows: TGTGCCATCAGTGACTACGAGGGGGCGGCTCAGCCCCAGCATTTT.